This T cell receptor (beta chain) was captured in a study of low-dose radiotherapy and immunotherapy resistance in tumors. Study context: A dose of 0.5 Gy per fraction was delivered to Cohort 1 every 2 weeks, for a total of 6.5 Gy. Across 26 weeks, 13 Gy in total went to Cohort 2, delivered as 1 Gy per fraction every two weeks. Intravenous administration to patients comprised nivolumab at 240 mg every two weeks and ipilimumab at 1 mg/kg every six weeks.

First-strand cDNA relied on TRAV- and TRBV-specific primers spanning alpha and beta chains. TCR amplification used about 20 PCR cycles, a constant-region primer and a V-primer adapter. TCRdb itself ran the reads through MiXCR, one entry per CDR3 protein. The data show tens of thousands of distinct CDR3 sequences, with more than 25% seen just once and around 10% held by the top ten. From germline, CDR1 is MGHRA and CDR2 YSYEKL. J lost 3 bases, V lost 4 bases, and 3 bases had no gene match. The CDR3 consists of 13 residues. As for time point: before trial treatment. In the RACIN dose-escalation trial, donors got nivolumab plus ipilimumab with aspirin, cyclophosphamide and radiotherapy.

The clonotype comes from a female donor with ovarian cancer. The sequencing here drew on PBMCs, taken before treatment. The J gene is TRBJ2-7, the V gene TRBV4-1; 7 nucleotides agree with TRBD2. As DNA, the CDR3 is TGCGCCAGCAGCCGGGACTACAACTACGAGCAGTACTTC. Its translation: CASSRDYNYEQYF.